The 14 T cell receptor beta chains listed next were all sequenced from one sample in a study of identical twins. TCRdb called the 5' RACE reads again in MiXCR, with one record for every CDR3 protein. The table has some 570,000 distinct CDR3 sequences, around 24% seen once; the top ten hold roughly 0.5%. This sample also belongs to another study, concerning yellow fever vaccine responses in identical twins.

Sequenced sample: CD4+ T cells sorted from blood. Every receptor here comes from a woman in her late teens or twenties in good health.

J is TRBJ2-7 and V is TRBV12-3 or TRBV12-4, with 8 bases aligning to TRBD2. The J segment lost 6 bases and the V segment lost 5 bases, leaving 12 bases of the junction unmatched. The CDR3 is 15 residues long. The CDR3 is CASSPPAGEGVEQYF. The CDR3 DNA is TGTGCCAGCAGTCCACCAGCGGGAGAGGGGGTCGAGCAGTACTTC.

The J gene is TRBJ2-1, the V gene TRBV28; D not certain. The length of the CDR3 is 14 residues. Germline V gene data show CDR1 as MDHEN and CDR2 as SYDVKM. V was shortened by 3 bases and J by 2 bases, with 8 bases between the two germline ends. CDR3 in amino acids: CASSFVGTYNEQFF. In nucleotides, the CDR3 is TGTGCCAGCAGTTTCGTGGGAACCTACAATGAGCAGTTCTTC.

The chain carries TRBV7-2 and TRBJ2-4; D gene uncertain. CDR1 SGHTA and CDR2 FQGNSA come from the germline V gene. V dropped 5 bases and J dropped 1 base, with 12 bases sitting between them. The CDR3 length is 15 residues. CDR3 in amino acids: CASSGEVGAKNIQYF. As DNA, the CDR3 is TGTGCCAGCAGCGGCGAAGTGGGGGCCAAAAACATTCAGTACTTC. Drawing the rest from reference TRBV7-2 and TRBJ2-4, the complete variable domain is GAGVSQSPSNKVTEKGKDVELRCDPISGHTALYWYRQSLGQGLEFLIYFQGNSAPDKSGLPSDRFSAERTGGSVSTLTIQRTQQEDSAVYLCASSGEVGAKNIQYFGAGTRLSVL.

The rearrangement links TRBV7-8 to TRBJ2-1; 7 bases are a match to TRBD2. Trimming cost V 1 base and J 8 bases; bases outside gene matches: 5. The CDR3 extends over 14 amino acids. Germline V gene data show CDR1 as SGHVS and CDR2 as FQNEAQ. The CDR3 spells CASSLVPGGDEQFF. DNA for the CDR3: TGTGCCAGCAGCTTAGTCCCGGGAGGCGATGAGCAGTTCTTC.

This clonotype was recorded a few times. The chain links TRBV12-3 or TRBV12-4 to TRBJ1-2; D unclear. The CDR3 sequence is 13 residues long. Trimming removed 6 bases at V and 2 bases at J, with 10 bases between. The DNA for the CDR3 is TGTGCCAGCAGCCTTACACGAAACTATGGCTACACCTTC. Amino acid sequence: CASSLTRNYGYTF.

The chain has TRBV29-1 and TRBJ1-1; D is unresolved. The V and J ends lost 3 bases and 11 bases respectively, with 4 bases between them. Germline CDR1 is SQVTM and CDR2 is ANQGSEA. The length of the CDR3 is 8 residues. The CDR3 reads CSVEWAFF. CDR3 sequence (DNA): TGCAGCGTTGAGTGGGCTTTCTTT.

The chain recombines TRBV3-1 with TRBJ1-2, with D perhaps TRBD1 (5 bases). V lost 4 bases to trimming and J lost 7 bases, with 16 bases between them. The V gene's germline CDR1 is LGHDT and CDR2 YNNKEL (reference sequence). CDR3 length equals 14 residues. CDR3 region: CASSPGTGTLGYTF. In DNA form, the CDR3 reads TGTGCCAGCAGCCCCGGGACTGGGACGCTTGGCTACACCTTC.

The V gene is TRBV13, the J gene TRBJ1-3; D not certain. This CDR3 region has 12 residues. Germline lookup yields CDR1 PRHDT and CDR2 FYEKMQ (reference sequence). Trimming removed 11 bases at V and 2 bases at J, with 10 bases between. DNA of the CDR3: TGTGCCTTCGCTGGGCCTGGAAACACCATATATTTT. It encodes CAFAGPGNTIYF.

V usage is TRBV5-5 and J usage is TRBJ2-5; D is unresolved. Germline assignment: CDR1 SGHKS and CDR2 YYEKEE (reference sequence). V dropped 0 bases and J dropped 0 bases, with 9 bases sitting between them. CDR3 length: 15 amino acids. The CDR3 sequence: CASSLANSYQETQYF. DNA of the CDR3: TGTGCCAGCAGCTTGGCCAATAGTTACCAAGAGACCCAGTACTTC.

CDR3 region: CASTPGVNEQFF. CDR3 DNA sequence: TGTGCCAGCACCCCGGGGGTCAATGAGCAGTTCTTC. V is TRBV6-1 and J is TRBJ2-1, with D perhaps matching TRBD2 (6 bases). CDR1 and CDR2 (germline): MNHNS, SASEGT. CDR3 length equals 12 residues. Trimming pared 7 bases from V and 6 bases from J, leaving 10 bases between.

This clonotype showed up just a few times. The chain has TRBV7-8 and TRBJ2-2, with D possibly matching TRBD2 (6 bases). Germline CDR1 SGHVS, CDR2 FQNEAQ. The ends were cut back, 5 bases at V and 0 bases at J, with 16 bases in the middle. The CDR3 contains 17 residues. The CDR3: CASSRLDYPSNTGELFF. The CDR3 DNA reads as TGTGCCAGCAGCCGACTGGACTATCCCTCGAACACCGGGGAGCTGTTTTTT.

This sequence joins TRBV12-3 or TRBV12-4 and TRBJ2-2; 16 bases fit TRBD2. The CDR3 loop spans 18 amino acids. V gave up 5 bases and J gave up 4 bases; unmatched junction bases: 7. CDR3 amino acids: CASSKPGLAGGVTGELFF. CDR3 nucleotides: TGTGCCAGCAGTAAACCGGGACTAGCGGGAGGGGTCACCGGGGAGCTGTTTTTT.

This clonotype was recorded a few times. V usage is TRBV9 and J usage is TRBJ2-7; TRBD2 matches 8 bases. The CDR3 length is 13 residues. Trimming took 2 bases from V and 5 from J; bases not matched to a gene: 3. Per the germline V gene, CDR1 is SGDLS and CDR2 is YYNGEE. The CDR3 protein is CASSVRAGDEQYF. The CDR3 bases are TGTGCCAGCAGCGTCCGAGCGGGGGACGAGCAGTACTTC.

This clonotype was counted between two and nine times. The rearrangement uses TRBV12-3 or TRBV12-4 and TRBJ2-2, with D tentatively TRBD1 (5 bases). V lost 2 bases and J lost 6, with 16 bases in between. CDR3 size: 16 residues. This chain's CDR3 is CASSLNGRAVAGELFF. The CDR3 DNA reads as TGTGCCAGCAGTTTAAACGGCAGGGCTGTGGCCGGGGAGCTGTTTTTT.